A selection of T cell receptor beta chains follows, all from one sample in a study of cytomegalovirus exposure and HLA in healthy donors. TCRdb's copy holds only in-frame clones and misses some; the assay was immunoSEQ multiplex PCR. This sample yields over 200,000 clones, of which roughly 84% are seen a single time; approximately 2% belongs to the top ten. Sequenced input: PBMCs. The receptors were sampled from a woman between 18 and 29 years old in good health and CMV-seropositive. The CDR3 runs from the conserved cysteine through the conserved F or W. A D gene is named only where the DNA matches it firmly. Size values are once, few and many counts, or a class for expanded clones, and some rows have none.

CDR3 length,J gene,D gene,V gene,clone size,CDR3 DNA,CDR3 protein
16,TRBJ2-5,TRBD1,TRBV14,NA,TGTGCCAGCAGCCGACAGGGTAGTTTCGCCCAAGAGACCCAGTACTTC,CASSRQGSFAQETQYF
13,TRBJ2-2,NA,TRBV30,few,TGTGCCGGGGGGTTAAGAAACACCGGGGAGCTGTTTTTT,CAGGLRNTGELFF
15,TRBJ2-5,NA,TRBV7-9,NA,TGTGCCAGCAGCTTAGGAACAGGCATTCAAGAGACCCAGTACTTC,CASSLGTGIQETQYF
18,TRBJ2-2,TRBD2,TRBV9,NA,TGTGCCAGCAGCGTACAAACCGGGACTAGCTTATACACCGGGGAGCTGTTTTTT,CASSVQTGTSLYTGELFF
14,TRBJ1-1,NA,TRBV28,NA,TGTGCCAGCATACACAGCCTCATGAACACTGAAGCTTTCTTT,CASIHSLMNTEAFF
11,TRBJ2-7,NA,TRBV27,NA,TGTGCCATTAGGAGCTCCTACGAGCAGTACTTC,CAIRSSYEQYF
14,TRBJ2-7,TRBD2,TRBV7-2,NA,TGTGCCAGCAGCTTAGACGGGAGGTCCTACGAGCAGTACTTC,CASSLDGRSYEQYF
16,TRBJ2-3,TRBD2,TRBV10-3,NA,TGTGCCATCAGTGAGCGCGGGAGGGCTGCAAGAGATACGCAGTATTTT,CAISERGRAARDTQYF
16,TRBJ2-1,TRBD1,TRBV11-2,NA,TGTGCCAGCAGCTTATGGGGACAGGCCTACTACAATGAGCAGTTCTTC,CASSLWGQAYYNEQFF
14,TRBJ1-2,NA,TRBV4-1,NA,TGCGCCAGCAGCCAAGTCTACGATAACTATGGCTACACCTTC,CASSQVYDNYGYTF
16,TRBJ1-1,TRBD1,TRBV4-1,NA,TGCGCCAGCAGCCAAGAGGGACAGGGGACGAACACTGAAGCTTTCTTT,CASSQEGQGTNTEAFF
14,TRBJ2-7,TRBD2,TRBV28,NA,TGTGCCAGCAGTTTCTGGCGGGAGTACGACGAGCAGTACTTC,CASSFWREYDEQYF
15,TRBJ2-7,TRBD2,TRBV7-9,NA,TGTGCCAGCAGCCCCTGGACTAGCGGAGACTACGAGCAGTACTTC,CASSPWTSGDYEQYF
13,TRBJ1-1,NA,TRBV4-1,NA,TGCGCCAGCAGCCAAGATAGTTATGGTTCGCGTTTTTTT,CASSQDSYGSRFF
12,TRBJ2-7,NA,TRBV13,NA,TGTGCCAGCAGCCCCCCGGGGTACGAGCAGTACTTC,CASSPPGYEQYF
14,TRBJ2-7,NA,TRBV10-2,once,TGCGCCAGCACCGACGGACAACTCTCCTACGAGCAGTACTTC,CASTDGQLSYEQYF
18,TRBJ2-2,TRBD1,TRBV4-2,NA,TGTGCCAGCAGCCAAGCGGCAACAGGGGGCATTTACACCGGGGAGCTGTTTTTT,CASSQAATGGIYTGELFF
17,TRBJ2-2,TRBD2,TRBV7-9,NA,TGTGCCAGCAGCTTATCGGCTAGCGGGTTTAACACCGGGGAGCTGTTTTTT,CASSLSASGFNTGELFF
16,TRBJ1-1,NA,TRBV9,NA,TGTGCCAGCAGCGTAGGGGCAGGGGAAACCGACACTGAAGCTTTCTTT,CASSVGAGETDTEAFF
18,TRBJ1-1,NA,TRBV28,NA,TGTGCCAGCAGGGGGGCTGCGTTAGACACCGCTATGAACACTGAAGCTTTCTTT,CASRGAALDTAMNTEAFF
16,TRBJ2-3,NA,TRBV28,NA,TGTGCCAGCAGTTTCCAGGCGGGCGATTACACAGATACGCAGTATTTT,CASSFQAGDYTDTQYF
16,TRBJ1-2,TRBD1,TRBV25-1,NA,TGTGCCAGCAGTGAATATAGAGGGACAGAGAATAATGGCTACACCTTC,CASSEYRGTENNGYTF
14,TRBJ1-5,TRBD1,TRBV7-9,NA,TGTGCCAGCAGCTTAGGACAGGGAGACCAGCCCCAGCATTTT,CASSLGQGDQPQHF
16,TRBJ2-1,TRBD1,TRBV19,NA,TGTGCCAGTAGAGCGGTGTTGGGACAGGGGACCAATGAGCAGTTCTTC,CASRAVLGQGTNEQFF
13,TRBJ2-7,NA,TRBV14,NA,TGTGCCAGCAGCCAAGTCGGGGGCTACGAGCAGTACTTC,CASSQVGGYEQYF
19,TRBJ2-1,TRBD2,TRBV4-2,NA,TGTGCCAGCAGCCAAAGAGGGCAGCCGGGACTAGCGGGGGTATATGAGCAGTTCTTC,CASSQRGQPGLAGVYEQFF
13,TRBJ1-2,NA,TRBV30,NA,TGTGCCTGGAGTATAGGTGGGGCTGGTGGCTACACCTTC,CAWSIGGAGGYTF
15,TRBJ1-1,NA,TRBV27,NA,TGTGCCAGCAGTCCTCACATTCCAGTTAACACTGAAGCTTTCTTT,CASSPHIPVNTEAFF
11,TRBJ2-7,NA,TRBV20-1,once,TGCAGTGCTCGGGACTCCTACGAGCAGTACTTC,CSARDSYEQYF
15,TRBJ2-3,TRBD2,TRBV15,many,TGTGCCACCAGCAGGACTAGCGGGAGCACAGATACGCAGTATTTT,CATSRTSGSTDTQYF